One sample yielded the 22 T cell receptor beta chains listed below, sequenced in a study of blood T cell repertoires in COVID-19. TCRdb keeps only in-frame clones here, not all; method: immunoSEQ multiplex PCR. The table records fewer than 500,000 clones, roughly 86% of them present only once. The sequencing input was peripheral blood. Receptors were obtained from a human donor with acute or convalescent COVID-19. The donor label of this sample is uncertain.

The chain joins TRBV29-1 to TRBJ1-1; D gene uncertain. The CDR3 sequence is 11 residues long. V was pared by 7 bases and J by 8 bases, with 14 bases between. From germline, CDR1 is SQVTM and CDR2 ANQGSEA. The CDR3 reads CSAGRRAEAFF. DNA for the CDR3: TGCAGCGCGGGAAGGCGGGCGGAAGCTTTCTTT.

The chain links TRBV7-9 to TRBJ2-5; D possibly corresponds to TRBD1 (5 bases). Per germline, CDR1 SEHNR and CDR2 FQNEAQ (reference sequence). CDR3 size: 13 residues. Deletions cut 5 bases from V and 5 bases from J, with 12 bases between. The CDR3 nucleotides are TGTGCCAGCAGCCCAGGGTTTATGGAGACCCAGTACTTC. Protein sequence: CASSPGFMETQYF. Using reference TRBV7-9 and TRBJ2-5 for the parts outside the CDR3, the full variable domain is DTGVSQNPRHKITKRGQNVTFRCDPISEHNRLYWYRQTLGQGPEFLTYFQNEAQLEKSRLLSDRFSAERPKGSFSTLEIQRTEQGDSAMYLCASSPGFMETQYFGPGTRLLVL.

In this sample, this clone turned up once. The rearrangement joins TRBV28 to TRBJ1-2, with 7 bases identical to TRBD1. V dropped 3 bases and J dropped 4; count of bases not matched to a gene: 5. Germline V gene lookup returns CDR1 MDHEN and CDR2 SYDVKM. This CDR3 region has 14 residues. The CDR3: CASSFDAGGYGYTF. The CDR3 DNA reads as TGTGCCAGCAGTTTTGACGCAGGGGGCTATGGCTACACCTTC.

The chain is built from TRBV19 and TRBJ2-1; 8 bases agree with TRBD2. The CDR3 extends over 15 amino acids. Germline V lookup: CDR1 LNHDA, CDR2 SQIVND (reference sequence). Trimming cost V 7 bases and J 4 bases; bases outside gene matches: 9. Here the CDR3 reads CASTSSGRSYNEQFF. The CDR3 nucleotides read TGTGCCAGTACCTCGAGCGGGAGATCGTACAATGAGCAGTTCTTC.

The chain has TRBV15 and TRBJ1-4, with TRBD1 as a possible D gene (5 bases). Trimming left V 4 bases short and J 5 bases short, with 11 bases between. The CDR3 runs to 14 residues. The germline V gene has CDR1 LNHNV and CDR2 YYDKDF (reference sequence). CDR3 nucleotides: TGTGCCACCAGCAACGGGGGTTGGAATGAAAAACTGTTTTTT. It is translated as CATSNGGWNEKLFF.

This chain connects TRBV28 to TRBJ1-5, with 8 positions matching TRBD1. CDR1 MDHEN and CDR2 SYDVKM come from the germline V gene. The CDR3 is made up of 16 amino acids. Trimming at V came to 5 bases and at J to 4 bases, leaving 10 bases not matched to a gene. The CDR3 sequence: CASSTPRTGINQPQHF. The CDR3 nucleotides read TGTGCCAGCAGTACCCCCCGGACAGGGATAAATCAGCCCCAGCATTTT. Complete variable domain (other parts from reference TRBV28 and TRBJ1-5): DVKVTQSSRYLVKRTGEKVFLECVQDMDHENMFWYRQDPGLGLRLIYFSYDVKMKEKGDIPEGYSVSREKKERFSLILESASTNQTSMYLCASSTPRTGINQPQHFGDGTRLSIL.

The chain recombines TRBV2 with TRBJ2-7; a weak D match, TRBD2 (6 bases). Trimming cost V 4 bases and J 3 bases, with 7 bases left between them. Per the germline V gene, CDR1 is SNHLY and CDR2 is FYNNEI. The CDR3 totals 12 residues. CDR3 nucleotide sequence: TGTGCCAGCAGTGGGGACTTCTACGAGCAGTACTTC. It translates to CASSGDFYEQYF.

This clone was counted only a few times. V gene TRBV6-5 combines with J gene TRBJ1-5; 11 bases map to TRBD1. Germline V lookup: CDR1 MNHEY, CDR2 SVGAGI. CDR3 length equals 15 residues. Trimming cost V 5 bases and J 5 bases; bases outside gene matches: 5. CDR3 in DNA: TGTGCCAGCAGTCCGGACAGGGGGCGTCATCAGCCCCAGCATTTT. It yields the protein CASSPDRGRHQPQHF.

The chain recombines TRBV27 with TRBJ2-2; D is unclear. Trimming took off 2 bases at V and 7 bases at J, with 17 bases between the two ends. The CDR3 contains 16 residues. Per the germline V gene, CDR1 is MNHEY and CDR2 is SMNVEV (reference sequence). CDR3 sequence: CASSLRPRQVNGELFF. The CDR3 region has the DNA TGTGCCAGCAGTTTACGGCCCCGCCAGGTGAACGGGGAGCTGTTTTTT.

As to this clone: The sample contains more than one DNA sequence encoding this CDR3. The gene calls are TRBV6-5 and TRBJ1-1; no reliable D call. Germline V gene sequence: CDR1 MNHEY, CDR2 SVGAGI. V lost 6 bases to trimming and J lost 5 bases, with 19 bases between them. CDR3 length equals 15 residues. The CDR3 DNA is TGTGCCAGCAGGGCCGGGGAGCGATTGAGAACTGAAGCTTTCTTT. Protein sequence: CASRAGERLRTEAFF.

Many counts were recorded for this clone. Other DNA sequences within the sample encode an identical CDR3. This rearrangement joins TRBV6-6 to TRBJ2-7; 7 positions match TRBD1. This CDR3 contains 13 residues. The germline CDR1 and CDR2 sequences are MNHNY and SVGAGI (reference sequence). V lost 7 bases, J lost 1 base, and 4 bases stayed unmatched. CDR3 DNA: TGTGCCAGCACTCGGGACAGATCCTACGAGCAGTACTTC. Encoded protein: CASTRDRSYEQYF.

The genes are TRBV11-3 and TRBJ1-5, with 8 bases matching TRBD1. The germline gives CDR1 SGHNT, CDR2 YENEEA. V dropped 5 bases and J dropped 3; count of bases not matched to a gene: 21. The CDR3 runs 20 residues. CDR3 DNA sequence: TGTGCCAGCAGCACGTCGACAGGGGAATCCCCCGGGACCGACAATCAGCCCCAGCATTTT. Translated, it gives CASSTSTGESPGTDNQPQHF.

The chain uses TRBV18 and TRBJ2-3; D remains ambiguous. V was trimmed by 4 bases and J by 0 bases, leaving 8 bases between them. CDR3 length: 14 residues. Looked up from germline, CDR1 is KGHSH and CDR2 is LQKENI. Here the CDR3 reads CASSRRHSTDTQYF. CDR3 nucleotides: TGTGCCAGCTCACGCCGACATAGCACAGATACGCAGTATTTT.

This sequence joins TRBV30 and TRBJ2-3; the D is unclear. V was pared by 2 bases and J by 3 bases, with 12 bases between. Germline CDR1 is GTSNPN and CDR2 is SVGIG (reference sequence). CDR3 length equals 14 residues. The CDR3 DNA reads TGTGCCTGGAGTCCAGGCCGACCTACAGATACGCAGTATTTT. Amino acid sequence: CAWSPGRPTDTQYF.

Note on this clone: In the same sample, other DNA sequences code for this CDR3. V gene TRBV5-4 combines with J gene TRBJ2-7; a possible D gene is TRBD1 (6 bases). The ends were cut back, 0 bases at V and 0 bases at J, with 10 bases in the middle. CDR1 SGHNT and CDR2 YYREEE come from the germline V gene (reference sequence). The CDR3 spans 15 residues. The CDR3 here is CASSLARGSSYEQYF. The CDR3 region has the DNA TGTGCCAGCAGCTTGGCGAGGGGGAGCTCCTACGAGCAGTACTTC.

This chain joins TRBV10-3 and TRBJ2-2, with a weak D call TRBD2 (7 bases). CDR3 length: 13 amino acids. Per the germline V gene, CDR1 is ENHRY and CDR2 is SYGVKD. With 4 bases removed from V and 6 bases from J, the gap between germline ends came to 9 bases. In nucleotides, the CDR3 is TGTGCCATCAGTGCCGGGGGGCCCGGGGAGCTGTTTTTT. It is translated as CAISAGGPGELFF.

The J gene is TRBJ1-4, the V gene TRBV4-2; 10 nucleotides agree with TRBD1. Looked up from germline, CDR1 is LGHNA and CDR2 is YNFKEQ. The CDR3 totals 18 residues. V lost 1 base and J lost 3; bases outside the gene matches: 8. CDR3 DNA: TGTGCCAGCAGCCAAGTGGGACAGGGGATCGGGGCTAATGAAAAACTGTTTTTT. Translating it yields CASSQVGQGIGANEKLFF.

The chain carries TRBV19 and TRBJ1-5; 8 bases agree with TRBD1. The CDR3 totals 14 residues. The V and J ends lost 10 bases and 5 bases, in that order; junction bases with no gene match: 10. Germline CDR1 reads LNHDA; CDR2 reads SQIVND (reference sequence). In nucleotides, the CDR3 is TGTGCCACCCGCCGGGGACAGGCATATCAGCCCCAGCATTTT. Its protein product is CATRRGQAYQPQHF.

The J gene is TRBJ2-7, the V gene TRBV7-2; 7 bases are shared with TRBD1. Germline CDR1 and CDR2: SGHTA and FQGNSA. The V gene end was trimmed by 5 bases and the J gene end by 3 bases; junction bases not matched to a gene: 10. This CDR3 is built from 15 residues. The CDR3 region has the DNA TGTGCCAGCAGCCTCTCGACAGGGAAGATCTACGAGCAGTACTTC. Translating it yields CASSLSTGKIYEQYF.

The chain links TRBV7-8 to TRBJ1-5; D is uncertain. There are 13 residues in the CDR3. Germline CDR1 reads SGHVS; CDR2 reads FQNEAQ. Trimming stripped 6 bases from V and 7 bases from J, with 13 bases between. The CDR3 nucleotides read TGTGCCAGCAGTCTTAGCCCCACGCAGCCCCAGCATTTT. This sequence encodes CASSLSPTQPQHF.

This sequence joins TRBV19 and TRBJ2-1, with D maybe TRBD2 (6 bases). The CDR3 runs 15 residues. Deletions cut 10 bases from V and 3 bases from J, with 19 bases between. The germline V gene has CDR1 LNHDA and CDR2 SQIVND (reference sequence). The CDR3 protein is CATRLRGSLYNEQFF. In nucleotides, the CDR3 is TGTGCCACTCGATTACGGGGGAGCCTCTACAATGAGCAGTTCTTC.

This clone was seen more than once but under ten times. The J gene is TRBJ1-3, the V gene TRBV12-3 or TRBV12-4; TRBD1 is a possible D gene (5 bases). The CDR3 has 11 residues. Between the trimmed V and J ends, which lost 7 bases and 9 bases, there was a span of 10 bases. CDR3 coding DNA: TGTGCCAGCACCCCCGGGGGCACCATATATTTT. It encodes CASTPGGTIYF.